These T cell receptor beta chains were read from a single sample in a study of technical replicates of blood from a few donors. TCRdb's copy holds only in-frame clones and misses some; the assay was immunoSEQ multiplex PCR. This table has 58,000 or so clones, around 87% appearing once. Sequencing input: PBMCs. Every receptor here comes from a human donor in good health. Some clones in this sample may be carry-over from other donors' samples. The CDR3 runs from the conserved cysteine through the conserved F or W. D genes are given only for firm matches. Size is stated for part of the rows, as once, few or many counts, or as a class when the clone is expanded.

d_call: TRBD2; v_call: TRBV5-4; j_call: TRBJ2-7; clone_size: .; cdr3_aa: CASSSGWIGGGTYEQYF; cdr3_nt: TGTGCCAGCAGCTCGGGGTGGATCGGGGGGGGAACCTACGAGCAGTACTTC
d_call: .; v_call: TRBV9; j_call: TRBJ2-7; clone_size: .; cdr3_aa: CASSVRTRSSYEQYF; cdr3_nt: TGTGCCAGCAGCGTCCGGACTCGTAGCTCCTACGAGCAGTACTTC
d_call: TRBD1; v_call: TRBV10-3; j_call: TRBJ1-1; clone_size: .; cdr3_aa: CAIRSDRSNTEAFF; cdr3_nt: TGTGCCATCAGGTCGGACAGGTCGAACACTGAAGCTTTCTTT
d_call: .; v_call: TRBV19; j_call: TRBJ2-1; clone_size: .; cdr3_aa: CASSIFGGTASYNEQFF; cdr3_nt: TGTGCCAGTAGTATATTCGGCGGGACTGCCTCCTACAATGAGCAGTTCTTC
d_call: TRBD1; v_call: TRBV5-1; j_call: TRBJ1-2; clone_size: .; cdr3_aa: CASSSIPGQALPGGGYTF; cdr3_nt: TGCGCCAGCAGCTCGATCCCGGGACAGGCCCTCCCGGGTGGGGGCTACACCTTC
d_call: .; v_call: TRBV4-3; j_call: TRBJ2-7; clone_size: .; cdr3_aa: CGVGGSYNEQYF; cdr3_nt: TGCGGCGTGGGGGGTAGTTATAACGAGCAGTACTTC
d_call: TRBD1; v_call: TRBV29-1; j_call: TRBJ2-2; clone_size: .; cdr3_aa: CSVRTGNTGELFF; cdr3_nt: TGCAGCGTCCGGACAGGGAACACCGGGGAGCTGTTTTTT
d_call: .; v_call: TRBV7-6; j_call: TRBJ2-5; clone_size: .; cdr3_aa: CASSLTSLLGETQYF; cdr3_nt: TGTGCCAGCAGCTTAACTAGCTTACTAGGAGAGACCCAGTACTTC
d_call: .; v_call: TRBV10-3; j_call: TRBJ1-3; clone_size: .; cdr3_aa: CAISAGSRLGNTIYF; cdr3_nt: TGTGCCATCAGTGCGGGTTCTAGGTTGGGAAACACCATATATTTT
d_call: .; v_call: TRBV4-3; j_call: TRBJ2-7; clone_size: .; cdr3_aa: CASSQEPDSSYEQYF; cdr3_nt: TGCGCCAGCAGCCAAGAGCCGGACAGCTCCTACGAGCAGTACTTC
d_call: .; v_call: TRBV9; j_call: TRBJ2-6; clone_size: .; cdr3_aa: CASSVFGRNSGANVLTF; cdr3_nt: TGTGCCAGCAGCGTATTCGGCAGGAACTCTGGGGCCAACGTCCTGACTTTC
d_call: .; v_call: TRBV10-3; j_call: TRBJ1-5; clone_size: .; cdr3_aa: CAIAAGGDGQPQHF; cdr3_nt: TGTGCCATTGCGGCGGGGGGCGACGGTCAGCCCCAGCATTTT
d_call: .; v_call: TRBV5-1; j_call: TRBJ2-5; clone_size: .; cdr3_aa: CASSLKQGGETQYF; cdr3_nt: TGCGCCAGCAGCTTGAAGCAGGGGGGAGAGACCCAGTACTTC
d_call: TRBD1; v_call: TRBV11-2; j_call: TRBJ1-1; clone_size: few; cdr3_aa: CASSLGRGLLGPGNTEAFF; cdr3_nt: TGTGCCAGCAGCTTAGGAAGGGGGCTTTTGGGGCCGGGAAACACTGAAGCTTTCTTT
d_call: TRBD1; v_call: TRBV19; j_call: TRBJ1-6; clone_size: .; cdr3_aa: CASSGRGQNNSPLHF; cdr3_nt: TGTGCCAGTAGCGGCAGGGGACAGAATAATTCACCCCTCCACTTT
d_call: TRBD1; v_call: TRBV5-1; j_call: TRBJ2-7; clone_size: few; cdr3_aa: CASSSEAGGIHEQYF; cdr3_nt: TGCGCCAGCAGCTCAGAGGCAGGGGGAATCCACGAGCAGTACTTC
d_call: TRBD1; v_call: TRBV11-2; j_call: TRBJ1-4; clone_size: few; cdr3_aa: CASSAPKTGVGKLFF; cdr3_nt: TGTGCCAGCAGCGCCCCGAAGACAGGGGTTGGAAAACTGTTTTTT
d_call: .; v_call: TRBV9; j_call: TRBJ1-4; clone_size: .; cdr3_aa: CASSVAEGQREKLFF; cdr3_nt: TGTGCCAGCAGCGTAGCGGAAGGCCAGCGTGAAAAACTGTTTTTT
d_call: .; v_call: TRBV5-4; j_call: TRBJ2-4; clone_size: once; cdr3_aa: CASSQGTNQNIQYF; cdr3_nt: TGTGCCAGCAGTCAGGGGACGAACCAAAACATTCAGTACTTC
d_call: TRBD2; v_call: TRBV10-3; j_call: TRBJ2-1; clone_size: .; cdr3_aa: CAISETSGGAAEQFF; cdr3_nt: TGTGCCATCAGTGAGACTAGCGGGGGGGCCGCTGAGCAGTTCTTC
d_call: .; v_call: TRBV18; j_call: TRBJ1-3; clone_size: once; cdr3_aa: CASSEDRSSGNTIYF; cdr3_nt: TGTGCCAGCTCAGAAGACAGGAGCTCTGGAAACACCATATATTTT
d_call: .; v_call: TRBV7-9; j_call: TRBJ2-1; clone_size: .; cdr3_aa: CASSPLDGEQFF; cdr3_nt: TGTGCCAGCAGCCCTCTAGACGGTGAGCAGTTCTTC
d_call: TRBD1; v_call: TRBV4-3; j_call: TRBJ2-7; clone_size: .; cdr3_aa: CASSQEAGGYYEQYF; cdr3_nt: TGCGCCAGCAGCCAAGAGGCAGGGGGCTACTACGAGCAGTACTTC
d_call: .; v_call: TRBV4-3; j_call: TRBJ2-3; clone_size: .; cdr3_aa: CASSQDGRGGSSDTQYF; cdr3_nt: TGCGCCAGCAGCCAAGATGGGAGGGGGGGCAGTTCAGATACGCAGTATTTT
d_call: .; v_call: TRBV5-5; j_call: TRBJ2-1; clone_size: .; cdr3_aa: CASSSTRGYGQFF; cdr3_nt: TGTGCCAGCAGCTCGACGAGGGGGTACGGGCAGTTCTTC
d_call: .; v_call: TRBV7-2; j_call: TRBJ2-7; clone_size: few; cdr3_aa: CASSFTGITYEQYF; cdr3_nt: TGTGCCAGCAGCTTCACAGGGATCACCTACGAGCAGTACTTC
d_call: TRBD2; v_call: TRBV27; j_call: TRBJ2-7; clone_size: .; cdr3_aa: CASSLGSGATYEQYF; cdr3_nt: TGTGCCAGCAGTTTAGGTAGCGGGGCAACGTACGAGCAGTACTTC
d_call: .; v_call: TRBV27; j_call: TRBJ1-5; clone_size: .; cdr3_aa: CASTIAGRHQPQHF; cdr3_nt: TGTGCCAGCACTATAGCAGGGAGGCATCAGCCCCAGCATTTT
d_call: TRBD2; v_call: TRBV2; j_call: TRBJ2-7; clone_size: .; cdr3_aa: CASSELAGGLYEQYF; cdr3_nt: TGTGCCAGCAGTGAGCTAGCGGGAGGGCTCTACGAGCAGTACTTC
d_call: TRBD1; v_call: TRBV11-2; j_call: TRBJ1-1; clone_size: once; cdr3_aa: CASSLTGGNTEAFF; cdr3_nt: TGTGCCAGCAGCCTGACAGGGGGGAACACTGAAGCTTTCTTT
d_call: .; v_call: TRBV5-1; j_call: TRBJ1-6; clone_size: .; cdr3_aa: CASSRGNAGSPLHF; cdr3_nt: TGCGCCAGCAGCCGGGGAAACGCCGGGTCACCCCTCCACTTT
d_call: .; v_call: TRBV7-6; j_call: TRBJ2-7; clone_size: .; cdr3_aa: CASSLGEEGEQYF; cdr3_nt: TGTGCCAGCAGCTTAGGCGAGGAAGGAGAGCAGTACTTC
d_call: .; v_call: TRBV18; j_call: TRBJ2-2; clone_size: .; cdr3_aa: CASSRDFTGELFF; cdr3_nt: TGTGCCAGCTCACGGGACTTCACCGGGGAGCTGTTTTTT
d_call: TRBD1; v_call: TRBV29-1; j_call: TRBJ2-1; clone_size: .; cdr3_aa: CSVGQGGYNEQFF; cdr3_nt: TGCAGCGTGGGACAGGGGGGTTACAATGAGCAGTTCTTC
d_call: .; v_call: TRBV20-1; j_call: TRBJ2-7; clone_size: .; cdr3_aa: CSASPLYEQYF; cdr3_nt: TGCAGTGCTAGTCCCCTTTACGAGCAGTACTTC
d_call: .; v_call: TRBV4-3; j_call: TRBJ1-2; clone_size: .; cdr3_aa: CASSQDSQGLYGYTF; cdr3_nt: TGCGCCAGCAGCCAAGACAGTCAGGGCCTCTATGGCTACACCTTC
d_call: .; v_call: TRBV7-9; j_call: TRBJ1-6; clone_size: .; cdr3_aa: CASSLTTGIGPPLHF; cdr3_nt: TGTGCCAGCAGCTTAACCACAGGGATTGGACCACCCCTCCACTTT
d_call: TRBD2; v_call: TRBV19; j_call: TRBJ2-3; clone_size: .; cdr3_aa: CASSSLGALAGATDTQYF; cdr3_nt: TGTGCCAGTAGTTCCCTGGGGGCGCTAGCGGGGGCTACAGATACGCAGTATTTT
d_call: .; v_call: TRBV7-3; j_call: TRBJ2-2; clone_size: once; cdr3_aa: CASSRAGSVTGELFF; cdr3_nt: TGTGCCAGCAGCCGAGCGGGTTCTGTGACCGGGGAGCTGTTTTTT
d_call: .; v_call: TRBV5-6; j_call: TRBJ2-2; clone_size: .; cdr3_aa: CASSLALGPELFF; cdr3_nt: TGTGCCAGCAGCTTGGCTTTGGGCCCCGAGCTGTTTTTT
d_call: .; v_call: TRBV7-2; j_call: TRBJ2-2; clone_size: .; cdr3_aa: CASSLFPLGQLNTGELFF; cdr3_nt: TGTGCCAGCAGCTTATTCCCCCTCGGACAGCTGAACACCGGGGAGCTGTTTTTT
d_call: TRBD2; v_call: TRBV5-1; j_call: TRBJ2-2; clone_size: .; cdr3_aa: CASSLELAGGVGTGELFF; cdr3_nt: TGCGCCAGCAGCTTGGAGCTAGCGGGAGGGGTCGGCACCGGGGAGCTGTTTTTT
d_call: TRBD2; v_call: TRBV7-9; j_call: TRBJ2-7; clone_size: .; cdr3_aa: CASSIVVAGAYEQYF; cdr3_nt: TGTGCCAGCAGCATAGTGGTAGCGGGGGCCTACGAGCAGTACTTC
d_call: .; v_call: TRBV6-6; j_call: TRBJ1-2; clone_size: few; cdr3_aa: CASSRGGGAVTHGYTF; cdr3_nt: TGTGCCAGCAGCCGTGGTGGAGGGGCCGTTACCCATGGCTACACCTTC
d_call: TRBD1; v_call: TRBV13; j_call: TRBJ2-5; clone_size: .; cdr3_aa: CASSRGTGGLGETQYF; cdr3_nt: TGTGCCAGCAGCCGTGGGACAGGGGGATTGGGAGAGACCCAGTACTTC
d_call: .; v_call: TRBV27; j_call: TRBJ2-3; clone_size: .; cdr3_aa: CASSLQRGTDTQYF; cdr3_nt: TGTGCCAGCAGTTTACAGCGGGGCACAGATACGCAGTATTTT
d_call: .; v_call: TRBV23-1; j_call: TRBJ2-4; clone_size: .; cdr3_aa: CASSQVGGGRWTKNIQYF; cdr3_nt: TGCGCCAGCAGTCAAGTTGGGGGGGGCCGGTGGACCAAAAACATTCAGTACTTC
d_call: .; v_call: TRBV5-4; j_call: TRBJ2-7; clone_size: .; cdr3_aa: CASSPRGWGGNEQYF; cdr3_nt: TGTGCCAGCAGCCCCCGTGGTTGGGGGGGCAACGAGCAGTACTTC
d_call: .; v_call: TRBV4-3; j_call: TRBJ1-2; clone_size: few; cdr3_aa: CASSQDPEGTYGYTF; cdr3_nt: TGCGCCAGCAGCCAAGATCCAGAGGGTACCTATGGCTACACCTTC
d_call: TRBD1; v_call: TRBV6-1; j_call: TRBJ1-2; clone_size: .; cdr3_aa: CASSVWGQGISYTF; cdr3_nt: TGTGCCAGCAGTGTTTGGGGACAGGGGATCTCGTACACCTTC
d_call: TRBD2; v_call: TRBV4-2; j_call: TRBJ2-2; clone_size: .; cdr3_aa: CASSQDGTSGGAGTGELFF; cdr3_nt: TGTGCCAGCAGCCAAGATGGGACTAGCGGGGGGGCGGGCACCGGGGAGCTGTTTTTT
d_call: TRBD1; v_call: TRBV5-4; j_call: TRBJ2-7; clone_size: .; cdr3_aa: CASSPVWTGGRYEQYF; cdr3_nt: TGTGCCAGCAGCCCAGTCTGGACAGGGGGCAGGTACGAGCAGTACTTC
d_call: TRBD2; v_call: TRBV5-1; j_call: TRBJ2-7; clone_size: .; cdr3_aa: CASSLLEGLSYEQYF; cdr3_nt: TGCGCCAGCAGCTTGTTGGAGGGACTATCCTACGAGCAGTACTTC